The sequence of this TCR beta chain was determined in a study of T cell responses to AZD1222 COVID-19 vaccine. With regard to this clone: Its antigen is not identified.

Findings of the study overall: Donor demographics were predominantly white British with a female majority; clonal diversity may be underestimated. Seropositive AZD1222 recipients at baseline numbered only five or six. Dominant at 160-218 and 743-854, vaccine-associated CD4 TCRs also spanned spike.

Here immunoSEQ multiplex PCR was the method, and the copy in TCRdb shows in-frame clones only, minus some. The data contain 150,000 to 180,000 clones, about 90% of them seen just once; the ten biggest clones take up 5.5%. The V gene's germline CDR1 is MGHDK and CDR2 SYGVNS. CDR3 size: 12 residues. V was pared by 5 bases and J by 3 bases, with 5 bases between. This sequence joins TRBV25-1 and TRBJ1-5; no clear D gene. The receptor was derived from an adult in good health. This material consisted of peripheral blood, taken on day 0 of MenACWY control vaccination. CDR3 sequence reads: CASSSINQPQHF. For the CDR3, the DNA is TGTGCCAGCAGTAGTATCAATCAGCCCCAGCATTTT.